This entry is about one TCR beta chain. The method was immunoSEQ multiplex PCR; TCRdb's version includes in-frame clones alone and lacks a portion of them. This sample has a few hundred thousand clones, with more than 75% found just once. These data are taken from a study of blood T cell repertoires in COVID-19. Overall study context: Both acute and convalescent COVID-19 samples were obtained from the United States, Italy and Spain. In each case, the material was cDNA or gDNA derived from T cells, B-cell-depleted T cells, or PBMCs.

The germline V gene encodes CDR1 LGHNA and CDR2 YSLEER. V was shortened by 1 base and J by 2 bases, with 12 bases between the two germline ends. This CDR3 has 16 residues. V gene TRBV4-3 combines with J gene TRBJ2-1; D perhaps matches TRBD1 (5 bases). The sample taken for sequencing was peripheral blood. The sequence was collected from a woman between 45 and 65 years old who had recovered from COVID-19. CDR3 nucleotide sequence: TGCGCCAGCAGCCAAGCGAGACCAGGGCCCTACAATGAGCAGTTCTTC. It encodes CASSQARPGPYNEQFF.